The 29 T cell receptor beta chains reported below all come from one sample, sequenced in a study of blood T cell repertoires in COVID-19. Profiled with immunoSEQ multiplex PCR; TCRdb holds only in-frame clones, not every one. This sample carries about 200,000 clones, about 85% of them seen once, and the ten largest clones take less than 5.5%. Sequencing used peripheral blood. Receptor source: a woman aged 80 or over with acute or convalescent COVID-19.

This chain connects TRBV29-1 to TRBJ2-3; unclear D gene. V was pared by 5 bases and J by 2 bases, with 5 bases between. The CDR3 covers 11 residues. The germline V gene encodes CDR1 SQVTM and CDR2 ANQGSEA. This chain's CDR3 is CSVLDTDTQYF. In DNA, the CDR3 is TGCAGCGTTCTAGACACAGATACGCAGTATTTT.

This chain joins TRBV9 and TRBJ2-7; 8 bases agree with TRBD1. The CDR3 spans 15 residues. Germline V gene lookup returns CDR1 SGDLS and CDR2 YYNGEE. The ends lost 4 bases at V and 2 bases at J; junction bases unmatched: 8. CDR3 DNA sequence: TGTGCCAGCAGCAGAGGACAGGGCGAACCCTACGAGCAGTACTTC. Translated, it gives CASSRGQGEPYEQYF.

The genes are TRBV7-8 and TRBJ2-7; a weak D match, TRBD2 (7 bases). V lost 2 bases and J 0 bases, leaving 11 bases between the germline ends. The CDR3 has 15 residues. Germline assignment: CDR1 SGHVS and CDR2 FQNEAQ. The CDR3 DNA sequence: TGTGCCAGCAGCTTACGGGGGGCCGGCTCCTACGAGCAGTACTTC. This codes for CASSLRGAGSYEQYF.

This clone was seen a few times. Other DNA sequences from this sample encode an identical CDR3 as well. This sequence joins TRBV29-1 and TRBJ1-6; D unclear. Germline CDR1 is SQVTM and CDR2 is ANQGSEA. This CDR3 region has 13 residues. V lost 4 bases and J 4 bases, leaving 8 bases between the germline ends. The CDR3 sequence: CSVATDYNSPLHF. The CDR3 nucleotides are TGCAGCGTTGCCACTGATTATAATTCACCCCTCCACTTT.

The chain couples TRBV7-9 to TRBJ1-2, with 7 bases aligning to TRBD1. Germline assignment: CDR1 SEHNR and CDR2 FQNEAQ (reference sequence). Trimming took 5 bases from V and 6 from J; bases not matched to a gene: 15. CDR3 size: 16 residues. The CDR3 region has the DNA TGTGCCAGCAGCCCAAAAATCTTAGACAGGGACCATGGCTACACCTTC. It translates to CASSPKILDRDHGYTF. Combining the CDR3 with reference TRBV7-9 and TRBJ1-2 gives the whole variable domain DTGVSQNPRHKITKRGQNVTFRCDPISEHNRLYWYRQTLGQGPEFLTYFQNEAQLEKSRLLSDRFSAERPKGSFSTLEIQRTEQGDSAMYLCASSPKILDRDHGYTFGSGTRLTVV.

This clone was observed once. The chain carries TRBV19 and TRBJ2-5; 8 bases align to TRBD2. CDR1 LNHDA and CDR2 SQIVND come from the germline V gene (reference sequence). J gave up 4 bases and V 9 bases, and 7 bases lay outside the gene matches. The CDR3 is 13 residues long. The CDR3, as DNA: TGTGCCAGCAGCGCGCGGGAGGCAGAGACCCAGTACTTC. Translated, it gives CASSAREAETQYF.

The V and J genes are TRBV4-3 and TRBJ1-6; a possible D gene is TRBD1 (6 bases). Germline lookup yields CDR1 LGHNA and CDR2 YSLEER. V lost 0 bases and J lost 10, with 13 bases in between. The CDR3 is 15 amino acids. The CDR3 here is CASSQEGNRGSPLHF. In DNA, the CDR3 is TGCGCCAGCAGCCAAGAGGGAAATAGGGGGTCACCCCTCCACTTT.

The chain uses TRBV9 and TRBJ2-7; D remains ambiguous. The CDR3 totals 15 residues. Germline CDR1 is SGDLS and CDR2 is YYNGEE. V dropped 4 bases and J dropped 3 bases, with 17 bases sitting between them. CDR3 residues: CASSPRGAALYEQYF. CDR3 sequence (DNA): TGTGCCAGCAGCCCACGAGGAGCAGCTCTCTACGAGCAGTACTTC.

The chain has TRBV6-5 and TRBJ1-2, with a possible D match to TRBD1 (5 bases). The CDR3 has 15 amino acids. Germline V gives CDR1 MNHEY, CDR2 SVGAGI. The V end lost 7 bases, the J end lost 7 bases, and 22 bases lay between the germline ends. CDR3 amino acids: CASTAGGGGSFGYTF. The DNA for the CDR3 is TGTGCCAGCACCGCAGGTGGGGGAGGGAGTTTTGGCTACACCTTC.

This clone occurred many times. This chain joins TRBV9 and TRBJ2-3; 10 bases fit TRBD2. V lost 4 bases to trimming and J lost 3 bases; unmatched junction nucleotides: 5. CDR3 length: 15 amino acids. CDR1 is SGDLS and CDR2 is YYNGEE in the germline V gene. CDR3 region: CASSFSGRLTDTQYF. Here the CDR3 DNA reads TGTGCCAGCAGCTTTAGCGGGAGGTTGACAGATACGCAGTATTTT.

The chain joins TRBV7-2 to TRBJ1-2, with 7 bases aligning to TRBD1. V was clipped by 5 bases and J by 8 bases; unmatched bases: 11. The germline V gene has CDR1 SGHTA and CDR2 FQGNSA. This CDR3 has 14 amino acids. CDR3 sequence reads: CASSQTGTSMGYTF. CDR3 in DNA: TGTGCCAGCAGCCAGACAGGGACCTCTATGGGCTACACCTTC.

The CDR3 is CAWSVFGQSNQPQHF. The CDR3 coding sequence is TGTGCCTGGAGTGTATTTGGCCAGTCCAATCAGCCCCAGCATTTT. V gene TRBV30 combines with J gene TRBJ1-5; D not resolved. This CDR3 comprises 15 residues. V shed 0 bases and J shed 3 bases, with 12 bases lying between them. Per germline, CDR1 GTSNPN and CDR2 SVGIG (reference sequence).

The rearrangement uses TRBV7-9 and TRBJ2-1, with no clear D. Germline CDR1 is SEHNR and CDR2 is FQNEAQ (reference sequence). V was shortened by 8 bases and J by 5 bases, with 16 bases between the two germline ends. The CDR3 consists of 14 residues. The CDR3: CASHHGYYNNEQFF. The DNA for the CDR3 is TGTGCCAGCCATCATGGTTACTACAACAATGAGCAGTTCTTC.

This chain uses TRBV29-1 with TRBJ1-3; 8 positions match TRBD1. The CDR3 is made up of 14 amino acids. After removal of 6 bases from V and 3 bases from J, the junction contained 7 bases not matched to a gene. Germline lookup yields CDR1 SQVTM and CDR2 ANQGSEA. CDR3 amino acids: CSVTTGGRGNTIYF. CDR3 sequence (DNA): TGCAGCGTGACTACAGGGGGACGTGGAAACACCATATATTTT.

A single count supports this clone. J is TRBJ2-7 and V is TRBV9, with a tentative D call TRBD1 (6 bases). Per germline, CDR1 SGDLS and CDR2 YYNGEE. The CDR3 consists of 15 residues. The ends were cut back, 4 bases at V and 3 bases at J, with 17 bases in the middle. CDR3 amino acids: CASSKRQDSDYEQYF. The CDR3 DNA follows: TGTGCCAGCAGCAAGAGACAGGACAGTGACTACGAGCAGTACTTC.

This sequence joins TRBV29-1 and TRBJ1-5; D may be TRBD1 (5 bases). Trimming removed 6 bases at V and 1 base at J, with 7 bases between. Germline V gene sequence: CDR1 SQVTM, CDR2 ANQGSEA. The CDR3 length is 12 residues. In DNA, the CDR3 is TGCAGCGTCGGACAAAGCAATCAGCCCCAGCATTTT. This sequence encodes CSVGQSNQPQHF.

The rearrangement links TRBV27 to TRBJ2-3; 7 bases align to TRBD2. This CDR3 contains 16 residues. Germline lookup yields CDR1 MNHEY and CDR2 SMNVEV (reference sequence). V lost 8 bases to trimming and J lost 3 bases; unmatched junction nucleotides: 14. The CDR3 coding sequence is TGTGCCAGCGGGGGACGGGGAGGGAAAAGGACAGATACGCAGTATTTT. Translated: CASGGRGGKRTDTQYF.

The genes are TRBV7-9 and TRBJ2-7; D gene ambiguous. CDR1 and CDR2 from the germline V gene are SEHNR and FQNEAQ (reference sequence). The V end lost 5 bases, the J end lost 2 bases, and 4 bases lay between the germline ends. The CDR3 is made up of 11 amino acids. The CDR3 DNA sequence: TGTGCCAGCAGCCGGGCCTACGAGCAGTACTTC. It specifies CASSRAYEQYF.

The chain uses TRBV9 and TRBJ1-1; D remains unclear. This CDR3 is 15 amino acids long. CDR1 SGDLS and CDR2 YYNGEE come from the germline V gene. Trimming pared 4 bases from V and 5 bases from J, leaving 18 bases between. The CDR3 DNA is TGTGCCAGCAGCCCGAGAGGATATTTGAGGACTGAAGCTTTCTTT. It codes for CASSPRGYLRTEAFF.

Here the CDR3 DNA reads TGTGCCAGCAGCACCGCAGGGGGCCGGAGAGATACGCAGTATTTT. It codes for CASSTAGGRRDTQYF. This rearrangement joins TRBV7-9 to TRBJ2-3, with 8 bases that match TRBD1. Germline trimming cut 5 bases from V and 5 bases from J; bases unmatched to any gene: 9. This CDR3 region has 15 residues. The germline CDR1 and CDR2 sequences are SEHNR and FQNEAQ (reference sequence).

This clone was observed a single time. At the DNA level, this CDR3 is encoded by other sequences in the same sample as well. The chain carries TRBV28 and TRBJ1-5, with D possibly being TRBD1 (5 bases). The germline CDR1 and CDR2 sequences are MDHEN and SYDVKM. The CDR3 sequence is 12 residues long. The V and J ends lost 2 bases and 7 bases respectively, with 6 bases between them. CDR3 loop: CASSLQGQPQHF. The CDR3, as DNA: TGTGCCAGCAGTTTACAGGGCCAGCCCCAGCATTTT.

The CDR3 DNA reads as TGTGCCAGCAGCCTTCAGGGGTTAACTGAAGCTTTCTTT. This translates into CASSLQGLTEAFF. V usage is TRBV6-2 or TRBV6-3 and J usage is TRBJ1-1, with D possibly being TRBD1 (6 bases). CDR1 and CDR2 (germline): MNHEY, SVGEGT. This CDR3 is built from 13 residues. Trimming shortened V by 6 bases and J by 5 bases, and 13 bases separated the two germline ends.

This clone was seen a few times. This rearrangement joins TRBV11-2 to TRBJ2-2; D is ambiguous. Germline lookup yields CDR1 SGHAT and CDR2 FQNNGV. The CDR3 covers 12 residues. The germline V and J ends were trimmed by 5 bases and 5 bases, with 6 bases remaining between them. DNA for the CDR3: TGTGCCAGCAGCCCACAAACCGGGGAGCTGTTTTTT. The encoded protein is CASSPQTGELFF.

The rearrangement joins TRBV5-1 to TRBJ2-5, with 8 bases matching TRBD2. This CDR3 comprises 15 residues. J gave up 2 bases and V 3 bases, and 6 bases lay outside the gene matches. Germline V lookup: CDR1 SGHRS, CDR2 YFSETQ. CDR3 sequence (DNA): TGCGCCAGCAGCTCCTCGACTAGCGAACAAGAGACCCAGTACTTC. The encoded protein is CASSSSTSEQETQYF.

This chain joins TRBV29-1 and TRBJ1-4, with 8 bases aligning to TRBD1. CDR1 is SQVTM and CDR2 is ANQGSEA in the germline V gene. J was trimmed by 6 bases and V by 5 bases; bases with no gene match: 2. The length of the CDR3 is 12 residues. The CDR3 reads CSVQGADEKLFF. CDR3 nucleotide sequence: TGCAGCGTTCAGGGGGCGGATGAAAAACTGTTTTTT.

V and J are TRBV6-5 and TRBJ1-4; 9 bases are a match to TRBD1. The CDR3 runs to 14 residues. The junction had 5 bases not matched to a gene; V was cut back by 1 base and J by 11 bases. Per germline, CDR1 MNHEY and CDR2 SVGAGI. CDR3 coding DNA: TGTGCCAGCAGTTACTTTGACAGGGGGAGTAAACTGTTTTTT. It codes for CASSYFDRGSKLFF.

The rearrangement joins TRBV28 to TRBJ1-6, with D possibly TRBD1 on 5 matching bases. Per the germline V gene, CDR1 is MDHEN and CDR2 is SYDVKM. V lost 3 bases to trimming and J lost 6 bases, with 12 bases between them. This CDR3 has 15 amino acids. Here the CDR3 DNA reads TGTGCCAGCAGTTTCAGGACACCGGGTAATTCACCCCTCCACTTT. Protein sequence: CASSFRTPGNSPLHF.

The chain is built from TRBV5-1 and TRBJ2-7, with 11 positions matching TRBD2. The J segment lost 7 bases and the V segment lost 4 bases, leaving 1 base of the junction unmatched. From germline, CDR1 is SGHRS and CDR2 YFSETQ. The CDR3 is 12 residues long. CDR3 sequence (DNA): TGCGCCAGCAGCCTAGCGGGAGGTGAGCAGTACTTC. It translates to CASSLAGGEQYF.

The chain is built from TRBV4-3 and TRBJ1-1; D ambiguous. Germline assignment: CDR1 LGHNA and CDR2 YSLEER. The V gene lost 4 bases and the J gene lost 6 bases, with 12 bases spanning the gap. The CDR3 spans 13 residues. In DNA, the CDR3 is TGCGCCAGCAGCCCCCTATCGACATCTGAAGCTTTCTTT. Its translation is CASSPLSTSEAFF.